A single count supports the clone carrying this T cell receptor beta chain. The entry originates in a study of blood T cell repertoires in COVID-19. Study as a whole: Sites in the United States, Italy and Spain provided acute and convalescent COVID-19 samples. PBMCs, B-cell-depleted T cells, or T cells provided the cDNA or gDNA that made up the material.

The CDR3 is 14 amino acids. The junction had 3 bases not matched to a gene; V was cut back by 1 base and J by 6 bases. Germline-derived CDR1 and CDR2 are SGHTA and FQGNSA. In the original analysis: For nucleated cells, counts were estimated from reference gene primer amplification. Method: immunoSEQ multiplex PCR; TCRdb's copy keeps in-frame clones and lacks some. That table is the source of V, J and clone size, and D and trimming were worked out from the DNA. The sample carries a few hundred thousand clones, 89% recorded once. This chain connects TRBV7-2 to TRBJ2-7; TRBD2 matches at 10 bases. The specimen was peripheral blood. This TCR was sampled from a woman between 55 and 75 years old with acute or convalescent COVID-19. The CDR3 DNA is TGTGCCAGCAGCTTAGTGTCTAGCGGGGGCGAGCAGTACTTC. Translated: CASSLVSSGGEQYF.